Presented here are 14 T cell receptor beta chains from one specimen sequenced in a study of OX40 agonist ivuxolimab in advanced cancers. Generated by immunoSEQ multiplex PCR, the TCRdb table keeps only in-frame clones and is missing some. The table lists about 60,000 clones, 89% of them singletons, with roughly an eighth in the top ten. Sequences were derived from CD4+ or CD8+ T cells sorted from blood, sampled in a trial of the OX40 agonist ivuxolimab. The origin of the receptors is an adult with an advanced solid tumor such as melanoma, head and neck, liver or kidney cancer.

CDR3 amino acids: CASSEGGSNQPQHF. The CDR3 DNA sequence: TGTGCCAGCAGTGAAGGAGGGAGCAATCAGCCCCAGCATTTT. The rearrangement links TRBV6-1 to TRBJ1-5; D is unresolved. The CDR3 spans 14 residues. V shed 1 base and J shed 1 base, with 5 bases lying between them. From germline, CDR1 is MNHNS and CDR2 SASEGT.

This chain links TRBV27 with TRBJ2-7; D unclear. The V and J ends lost 3 bases and 4 bases respectively, with 13 bases between them. The CDR3 consists of 14 residues. CDR1 MNHEY and CDR2 SMNVEV come from the germline V gene (reference sequence). The CDR3 region has the DNA TGTGCCAGCAGTTTGGGCGGACCGACTTACGAGCAGTACTTC. Encoded protein: CASSLGGPTYEQYF.

The rearrangement links TRBV10-1 to TRBJ1-5, with TRBD1 matching over 7 bases. The CDR3 has 21 amino acids. Germline V lookup: CDR1 WNHNN, CDR2 SYGVQD (reference sequence). V lost 6 bases and J lost 0; bases outside the gene matches: 23. The CDR3 coding sequence is TGCGCCAGCAGCGACGACAGGGACCCTACTTTCGGTCCCTATAGCAATCAGCCCCAGCATTTT. It translates to CASSDDRDPTFGPYSNQPQHF.

The chain uses TRBV5-6 and TRBJ2-3, with TRBD2 matching 9 bases. The CDR3 is 18 amino acids. Germline V gene lookup returns CDR1 SGHDT and CDR2 YYEEEE. Losses at the gene ends were 0 bases for V and 0 bases for J; bases not matched to a gene: 8. CDR3 loop: CASSLDVTSGTSTDTQYF. In DNA form, the CDR3 reads TGTGCCAGCAGCTTGGATGTGACTAGCGGCACTAGCACAGATACGCAGTATTTT.

This rearrangement joins TRBV7-9 to TRBJ1-3; 7 positions match TRBD1. V was clipped by 8 bases and J by 2 bases; unmatched bases: 12. CDR1 and CDR2 (germline): SEHNR, FQNEAQ (reference sequence). This CDR3 contains 16 residues. CDR3 nucleotide sequence: TGTGCCAGCGAGCTAACAGGGACAGTCGCTGGAAACACCATATATTTT. Translation: CASELTGTVAGNTIYF.

This clone was recorded only once. The chain's CDR3 is CSVEEGYEELVGGYTF. In nucleotides, the CDR3 is TGCAGCGTTGAAGAGGGTTATGAAGAGCTAGTTGGGGGCTACACCTTC. J is TRBJ1-2 and V is TRBV29-1; D not certain. The germline V gene encodes CDR1 SQVTM and CDR2 ANQGSEA. The CDR3 loop spans 16 amino acids. The V end lost 0 bases, the J end lost 8 bases, and 22 bases lay between the germline ends.

The chain links TRBV27 to TRBJ1-2, with 9 bases identical to TRBD1. The CDR3 runs to 14 residues. Germline-derived CDR1 and CDR2 are MNHEY and SMNVEV (reference sequence). V lost 6 bases to trimming and J lost 8 bases; unmatched junction nucleotides: 10. The CDR3 here is CASRPGQGPVGYTF. CDR3 DNA: TGTGCCAGCAGGCCGGGACAGGGCCCTGTAGGCTACACCTTC.

V is TRBV10-3 and J is TRBJ1-1; D possibly corresponds to TRBD1 (6 bases). The CDR3 loop spans 13 amino acids. CDR1 is ENHRY, CDR2 SYGVKD, per germline. Trimming removed 11 bases at V and 0 bases at J, with 13 bases between. The CDR3 is CAAYRDMNTEAFF. CDR3 in DNA: TGTGCCGCCTATCGGGACATGAACACTGAAGCTTTCTTT.

This chain joins TRBV10-2 and TRBJ1-1; no clear D. This CDR3 comprises 15 residues. The V and J ends lost 3 bases and 5 bases respectively, with 16 bases between them. The V gene's germline CDR1 is WSHSY and CDR2 SAAADI. DNA of the CDR3: TGCGCCAGCAGTGATATGGGCGGGGTTGGTACTGAAGCTTTCTTT. Translating gives CASSDMGGVGTEAFF.

The rearrangement links TRBV30 to TRBJ2-7; D is perhaps TRBD1 (6 bases). Trimming took 3 bases from V and 0 from J, leaving 15 bases between them. CDR3 length equals 15 residues. The germline V gene has CDR1 GTSNPN and CDR2 SVGIG (reference sequence). The CDR3 DNA reads as TGTGCCTGGAGGGCATGGGACACCAGCTCCTACGAGCAGTACTTC. As protein: CAWRAWDTSSYEQYF.

The chain recombines TRBV7-6 with TRBJ2-3; D is uncertain. The germline V gene has CDR1 SGHVS and CDR2 FNYEAQ. This CDR3 spans 14 amino acids. Trimming shortened V by 5 bases and J by 6 bases, and 15 bases separated the two germline ends. The CDR3: CASSPRPGLDTQYF. The CDR3 nucleotides read TGTGCCAGCAGCCCCCGCCCTGGTTTGGATACGCAGTATTTT. Based on the CDR3 plus reference TRBV7-6 and TRBJ2-3, the full variable domain is GAGVSQSPRYKVTKRGQDVALRCDPISGHVSLYWYRQALGQGPEFLTYFNYEAQQDKSGLPNDRFSAERPEGSISTLTIQRTEQRDSAMYRCASSPRPGLDTQYFGPGTRLTVL.

Notes on this clone: Relative to the germline gene, one junction end is altered; a read error may explain this. V and J are TRBV7-9 and TRBJ1-2; no firm D call. Germline loops: CDR1 SEHNR, CDR2 FQNEAQ (reference sequence). There are 12 residues in the CDR3. In DNA form, the CDR3 reads TGTGCCAGCACCTTAGGCCCCTATGGCTACACCTTC. It codes for CASTLGPYGYTF.

This sequence joins TRBV9 and TRBJ2-5, with 7 bases that match TRBD1. CDR1 and CDR2 from the germline V gene are SGDLS and YYNGEE. This CDR3 is 16 amino acids long. Trimming cost V 0 bases and J 5 bases; bases outside gene matches: 10. As DNA, the CDR3 is TGTGCCAGCAGCGTAGCCGTTACAGGGGCTAGTGAGACCCAGTACTTC. Its translation: CASSVAVTGASETQYF.

The V call is TRBV6-5, the J call TRBJ1-2, with D possibly TRBD1 on 5 matching bases. This CDR3 is built from 16 residues. Germline loops: CDR1 MNHEY, CDR2 SVGAGI. Trimming removed 3 bases at V and 0 bases at J, with 14 bases between. The CDR3 DNA reads TGTGCCAGCAGTTATACCGCGACAGAGTCTAACTATGGCTACACCTTC. Its translation is CASSYTATESNYGYTF.